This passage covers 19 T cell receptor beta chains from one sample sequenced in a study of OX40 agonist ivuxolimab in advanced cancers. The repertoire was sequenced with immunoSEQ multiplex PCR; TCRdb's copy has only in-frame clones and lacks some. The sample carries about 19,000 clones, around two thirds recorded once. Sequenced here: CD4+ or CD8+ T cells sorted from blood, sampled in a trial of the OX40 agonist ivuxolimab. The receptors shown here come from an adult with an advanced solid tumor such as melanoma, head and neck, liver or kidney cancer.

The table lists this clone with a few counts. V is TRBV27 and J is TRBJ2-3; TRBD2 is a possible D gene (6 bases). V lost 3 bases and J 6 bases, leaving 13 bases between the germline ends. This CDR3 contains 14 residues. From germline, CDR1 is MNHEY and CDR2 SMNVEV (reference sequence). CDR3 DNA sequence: TGTGCCAGCAGTTTCAGGGAGGTAACGGATACGCAGTATTTT. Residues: CASSFREVTDTQYF.

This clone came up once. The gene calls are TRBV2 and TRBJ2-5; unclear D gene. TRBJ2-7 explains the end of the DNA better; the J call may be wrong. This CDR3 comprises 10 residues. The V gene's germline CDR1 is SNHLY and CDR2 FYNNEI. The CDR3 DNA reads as TGTGCCAGCAGCACGTACGAGCAGTACTTC. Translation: CASSTYEQYF.

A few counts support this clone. CDR3 protein: CSAGRQPQHF. CDR3 nucleotides: TGCAGTGCTGGGAGGCAGCCCCAGCATTTT. The chain carries TRBV20-1 and TRBJ1-5; D uncertain. Germline CDR1 is DFQATT and CDR2 is SNEGSKA (reference sequence). V was trimmed by 5 bases and J by 7 bases, leaving 6 bases between them. The CDR3 length is 10 residues.

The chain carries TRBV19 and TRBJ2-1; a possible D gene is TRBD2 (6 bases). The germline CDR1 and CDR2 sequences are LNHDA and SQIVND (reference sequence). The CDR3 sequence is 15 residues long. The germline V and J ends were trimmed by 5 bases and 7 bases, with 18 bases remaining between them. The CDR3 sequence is CASSWTIGERNEQFF. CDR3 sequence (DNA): TGTGCCAGTAGTTGGACTATAGGGGAGAGGAATGAGCAGTTCTTC. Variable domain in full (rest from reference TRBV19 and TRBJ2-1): DGGITQSPKYLFRKEGQNVTLSCEQNLNHDAMYWYRQDPGQGLRLIYYSQIVNDFQKGDIAEGYSVSREKKESFPLTVTSAQKNPTAFYLCASSWTIGERNEQFFGPGTRLTVL.

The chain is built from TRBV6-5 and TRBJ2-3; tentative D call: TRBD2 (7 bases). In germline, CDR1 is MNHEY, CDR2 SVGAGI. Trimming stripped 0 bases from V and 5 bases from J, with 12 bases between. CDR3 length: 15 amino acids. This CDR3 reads CASSYSAGEGDTQYF. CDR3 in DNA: TGTGCCAGCAGTTACTCGGCAGGGGAGGGAGATACGCAGTATTTT.

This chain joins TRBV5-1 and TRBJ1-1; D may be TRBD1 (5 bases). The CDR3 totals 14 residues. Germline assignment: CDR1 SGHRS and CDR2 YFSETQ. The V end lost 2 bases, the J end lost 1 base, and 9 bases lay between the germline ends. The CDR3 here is CASSFETANTEAFF. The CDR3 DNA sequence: TGCGCCAGCAGCTTCGAGACAGCGAACACTGAAGCTTTCTTT.

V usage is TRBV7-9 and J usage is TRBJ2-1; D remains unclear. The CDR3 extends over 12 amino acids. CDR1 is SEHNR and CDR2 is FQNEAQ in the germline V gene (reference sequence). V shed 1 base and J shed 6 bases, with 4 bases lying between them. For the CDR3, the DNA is TGTGCCAGCAGCTTAGGGGCCAATGAGCAGTTCTTC. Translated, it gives CASSLGANEQFF.

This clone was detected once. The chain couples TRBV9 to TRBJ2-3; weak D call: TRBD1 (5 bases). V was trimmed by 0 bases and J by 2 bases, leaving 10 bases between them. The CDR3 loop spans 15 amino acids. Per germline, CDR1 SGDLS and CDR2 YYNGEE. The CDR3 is CASSVEGHPTDTQYF. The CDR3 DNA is TGTGCCAGCAGCGTAGAAGGACACCCCACAGATACGCAGTATTTT. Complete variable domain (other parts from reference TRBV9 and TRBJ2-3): DSGVTQTPKHLITATGQRVTLRCSPRSGDLSVYWYQQSLDQGLQFLIQYYNGEERAKGNILERFSAQQFPDLHSELNLSSLELGDSALYFCASSVEGHPTDTQYFGPGTRLTVL.

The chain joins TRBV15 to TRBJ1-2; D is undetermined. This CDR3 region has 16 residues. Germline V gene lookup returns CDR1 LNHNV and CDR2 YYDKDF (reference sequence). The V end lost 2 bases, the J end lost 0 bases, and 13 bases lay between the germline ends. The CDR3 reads CATSRTYGDANYGYTF. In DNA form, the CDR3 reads TGTGCCACCAGCAGAACCTACGGTGACGCTAACTATGGCTACACCTTC.

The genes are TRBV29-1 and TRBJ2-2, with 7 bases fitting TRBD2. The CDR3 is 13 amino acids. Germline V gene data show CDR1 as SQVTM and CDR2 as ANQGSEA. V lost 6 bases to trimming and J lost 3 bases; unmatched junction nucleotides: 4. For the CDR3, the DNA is TGCAGCGTGTGGGACTACGACACCGGGGAGCTGTTTTTT. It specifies CSVWDYDTGELFF.

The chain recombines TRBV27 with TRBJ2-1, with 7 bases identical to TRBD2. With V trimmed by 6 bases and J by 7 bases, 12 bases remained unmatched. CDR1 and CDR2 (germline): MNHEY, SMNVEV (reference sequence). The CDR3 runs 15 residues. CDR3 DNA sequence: TGTGCCAGCAGGGGGGGGACTTTAGGACGGAATGAGCAGTTCTTC. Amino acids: CASRGGTLGRNEQFF.

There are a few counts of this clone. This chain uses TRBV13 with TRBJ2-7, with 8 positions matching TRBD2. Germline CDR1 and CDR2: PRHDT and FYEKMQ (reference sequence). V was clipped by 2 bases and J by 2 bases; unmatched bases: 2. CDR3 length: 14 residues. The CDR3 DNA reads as TGTGCCAGCAGCTTAAGGGGACTAGCCTACGAGCAGTACTTC. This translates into CASSLRGLAYEQYF.

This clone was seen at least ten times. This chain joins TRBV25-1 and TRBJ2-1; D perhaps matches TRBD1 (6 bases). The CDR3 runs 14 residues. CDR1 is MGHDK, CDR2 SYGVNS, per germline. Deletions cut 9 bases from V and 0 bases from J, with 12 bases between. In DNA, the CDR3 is TGTGCCAGATGGACAGTCAACTCCTACAATGAGCAGTTCTTC. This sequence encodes CARWTVNSYNEQFF.

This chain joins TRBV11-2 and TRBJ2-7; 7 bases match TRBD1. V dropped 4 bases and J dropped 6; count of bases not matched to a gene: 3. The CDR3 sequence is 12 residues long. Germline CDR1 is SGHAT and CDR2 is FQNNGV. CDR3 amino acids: CASSSQGREQYF. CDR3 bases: TGTGCCAGCAGCTCACAGGGGCGCGAGCAGTACTTC.

As DNA, the CDR3 is TGTGCCAGCAGCCCCGGGACTAGCGGACCCACCGGGGAGCTGTTTTTT. Translating gives CASSPGTSGPTGELFF. The chain employs TRBV7-6 and TRBJ2-2; 11 bases line up with TRBD2. CDR3 size: 16 residues. Germline CDR1 and CDR2: SGHVS and FNYEAQ. The V and J ends lost 5 bases and 4 bases, in that order; junction bases with no gene match: 6.

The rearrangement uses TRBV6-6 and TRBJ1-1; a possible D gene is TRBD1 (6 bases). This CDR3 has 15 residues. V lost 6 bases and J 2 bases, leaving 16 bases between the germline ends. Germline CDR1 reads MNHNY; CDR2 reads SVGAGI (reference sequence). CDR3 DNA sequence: TGTGCCAGCAGAGGCGCACAGGGTGTAAACACTGAAGCTTTCTTT. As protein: CASRGAQGVNTEAFF.

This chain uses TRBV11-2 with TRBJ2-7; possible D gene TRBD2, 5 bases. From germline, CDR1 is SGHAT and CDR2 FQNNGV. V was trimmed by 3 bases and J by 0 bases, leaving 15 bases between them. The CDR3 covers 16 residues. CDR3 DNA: TGTGCCAGCAGCTTCGAGAGAAGCGGCAGCTCCTACGAGCAGTACTTC. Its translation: CASSFERSGSSYEQYF. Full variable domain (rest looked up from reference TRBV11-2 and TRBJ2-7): EAGVAQSPRYKIIEKRQSVAFWCNPISGHATLYWYQQILGQGPKLLIQFQNNGVVDDSQLPKDRFSAERLKGVDSTLKIQPAKLEDSAVYLCASSFERSGSSYEQYFGPGTRLTVT.

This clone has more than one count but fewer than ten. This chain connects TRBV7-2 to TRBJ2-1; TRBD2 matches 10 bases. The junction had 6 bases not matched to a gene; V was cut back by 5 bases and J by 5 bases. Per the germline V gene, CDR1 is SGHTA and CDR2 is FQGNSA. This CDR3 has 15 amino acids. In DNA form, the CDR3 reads TGTGCCAGCAGCCTACTAGCGGGGTCGAACAATGAGCAGTTCTTC. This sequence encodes CASSLLAGSNNEQFF. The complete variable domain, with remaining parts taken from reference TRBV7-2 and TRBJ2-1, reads GAGVSQSPSNKVTEKGKDVELRCDPISGHTALYWYRQSLGQGLEFLIYFQGNSAPDKSGLPSDRFSAERTGGSVSTLTIQRTQQEDSAVYLCASSLLAGSNNEQFFGPGTRLTVL.

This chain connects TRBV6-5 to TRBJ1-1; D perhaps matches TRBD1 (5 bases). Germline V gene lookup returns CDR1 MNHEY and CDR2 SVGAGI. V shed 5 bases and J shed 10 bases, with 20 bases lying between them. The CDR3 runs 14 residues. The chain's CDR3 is CASSDLKVLGGAFF. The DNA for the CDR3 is TGTGCCAGCAGTGACCTAAAAGTCCTGGGGGGAGCTTTCTTT.